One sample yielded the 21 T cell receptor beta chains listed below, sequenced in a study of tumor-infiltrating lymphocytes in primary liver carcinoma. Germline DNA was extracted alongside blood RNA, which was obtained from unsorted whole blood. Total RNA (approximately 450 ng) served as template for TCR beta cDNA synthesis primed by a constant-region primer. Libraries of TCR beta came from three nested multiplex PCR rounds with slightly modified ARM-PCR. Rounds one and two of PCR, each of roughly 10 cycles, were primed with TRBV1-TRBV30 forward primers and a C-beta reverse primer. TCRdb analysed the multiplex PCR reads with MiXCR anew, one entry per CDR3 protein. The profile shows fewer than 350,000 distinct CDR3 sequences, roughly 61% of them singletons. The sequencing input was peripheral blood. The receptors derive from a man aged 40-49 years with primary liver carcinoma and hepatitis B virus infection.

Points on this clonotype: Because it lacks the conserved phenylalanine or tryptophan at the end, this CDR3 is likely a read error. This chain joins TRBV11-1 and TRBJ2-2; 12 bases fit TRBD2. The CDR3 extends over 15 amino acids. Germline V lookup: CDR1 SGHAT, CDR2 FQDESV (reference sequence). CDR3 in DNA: TGTGCCAGCAGCCTCCGGACTAGCGGGATTGGGGGGCTGTTTTAT. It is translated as CASSLRTSGIGGLFY.

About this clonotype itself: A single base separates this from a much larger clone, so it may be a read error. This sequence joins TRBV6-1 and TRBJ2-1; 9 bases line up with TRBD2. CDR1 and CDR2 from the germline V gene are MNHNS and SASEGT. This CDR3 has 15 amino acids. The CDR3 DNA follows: TGTGCCAGCAGTGGGGTAGCGGGGGCCTACAAAGAGCAGTTCTTC. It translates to CASSGVAGAYKEQFF.

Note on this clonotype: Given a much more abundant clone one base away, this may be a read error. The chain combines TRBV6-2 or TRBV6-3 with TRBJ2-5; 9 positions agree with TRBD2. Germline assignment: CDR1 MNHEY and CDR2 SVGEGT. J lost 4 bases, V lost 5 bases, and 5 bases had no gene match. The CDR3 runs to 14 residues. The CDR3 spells CASSESGLAETQYF. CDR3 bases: TGTGCCAGCAGTGAATCGGGACTAGCAGAGACCCAGTACTTC.

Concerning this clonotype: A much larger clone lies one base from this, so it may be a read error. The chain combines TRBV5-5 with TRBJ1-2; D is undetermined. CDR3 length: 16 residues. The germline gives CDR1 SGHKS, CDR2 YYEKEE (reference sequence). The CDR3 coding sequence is TGTGCCAACAGCCAATTTATCCGTAGCGGAGACTATGGCTACACCTTC. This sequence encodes CANSQFIRSGDYGYTF.

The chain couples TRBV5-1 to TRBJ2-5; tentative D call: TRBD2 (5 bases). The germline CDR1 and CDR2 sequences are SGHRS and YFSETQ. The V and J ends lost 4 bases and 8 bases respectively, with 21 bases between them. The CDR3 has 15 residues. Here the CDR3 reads CASSPGEGERDTQYF. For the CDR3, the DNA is TGCGCCAGCAGCCCCGGAGAGGGAGAGAGGGATACCCAGTACTTC.

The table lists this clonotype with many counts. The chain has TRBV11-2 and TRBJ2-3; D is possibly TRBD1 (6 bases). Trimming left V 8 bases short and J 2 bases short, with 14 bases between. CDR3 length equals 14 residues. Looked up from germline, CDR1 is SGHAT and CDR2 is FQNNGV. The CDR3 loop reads CASAQTGLTDTQYF. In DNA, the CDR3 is TGTGCCAGCGCCCAGACAGGACTCACAGATACGCAGTATTTT.

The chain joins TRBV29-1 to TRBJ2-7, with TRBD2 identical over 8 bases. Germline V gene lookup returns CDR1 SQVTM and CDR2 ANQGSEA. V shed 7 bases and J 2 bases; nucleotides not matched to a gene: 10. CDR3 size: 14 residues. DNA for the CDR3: TGCAGCGCTGTGAACAGCGGGGGACCCTACGAGCAGTACTTC. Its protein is CSAVNSGGPYEQYF.

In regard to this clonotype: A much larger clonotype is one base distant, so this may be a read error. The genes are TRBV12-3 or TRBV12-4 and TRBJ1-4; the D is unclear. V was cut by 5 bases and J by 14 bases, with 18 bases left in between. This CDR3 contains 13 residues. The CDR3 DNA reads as TGTGCCAGCAGTCTCAGTCTGAGGGAAGAGCTGTTTTTT. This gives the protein CASSLSLREELFF.

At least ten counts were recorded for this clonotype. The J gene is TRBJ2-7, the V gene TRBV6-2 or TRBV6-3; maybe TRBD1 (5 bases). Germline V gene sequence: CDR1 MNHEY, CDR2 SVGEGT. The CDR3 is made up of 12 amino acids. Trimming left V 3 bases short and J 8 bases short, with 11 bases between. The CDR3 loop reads CASSYYQGKQYF. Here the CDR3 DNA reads TGTGCCAGCAGTTATTATCAGGGCAAGCAGTACTTC.

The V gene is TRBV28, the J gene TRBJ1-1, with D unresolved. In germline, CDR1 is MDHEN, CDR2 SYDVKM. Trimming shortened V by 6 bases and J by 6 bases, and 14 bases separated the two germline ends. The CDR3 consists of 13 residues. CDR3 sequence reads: CASRPPWTAEAFF. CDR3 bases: TGTGCCAGCAGACCTCCATGGACGGCTGAAGCTTTCTTT.

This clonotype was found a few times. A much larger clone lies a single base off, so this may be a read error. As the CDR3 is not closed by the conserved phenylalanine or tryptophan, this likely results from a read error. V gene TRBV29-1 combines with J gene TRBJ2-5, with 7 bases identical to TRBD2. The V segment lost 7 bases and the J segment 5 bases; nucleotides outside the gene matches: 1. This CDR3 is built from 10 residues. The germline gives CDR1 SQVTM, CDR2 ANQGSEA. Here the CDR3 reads CSAGGETQYI. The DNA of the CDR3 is TGCAGCGCCGGGGGGGAGACCCAGTACATC.

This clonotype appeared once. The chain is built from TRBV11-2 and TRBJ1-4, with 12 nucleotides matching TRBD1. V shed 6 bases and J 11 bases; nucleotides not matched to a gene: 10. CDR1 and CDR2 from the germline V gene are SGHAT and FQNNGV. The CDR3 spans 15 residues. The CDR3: CASSGTGGAYDKLFF. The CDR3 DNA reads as TGTGCCAGCAGTGGGACAGGGGGCGCCTACGACAAACTGTTTTTT.

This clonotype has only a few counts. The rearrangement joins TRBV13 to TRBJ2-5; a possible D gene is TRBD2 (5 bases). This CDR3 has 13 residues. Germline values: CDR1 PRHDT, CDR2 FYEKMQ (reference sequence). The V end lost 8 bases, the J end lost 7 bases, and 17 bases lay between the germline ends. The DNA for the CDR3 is TGTGCCAGCGAAACGGGCCTAGAGGGGACCCAGTACTTC. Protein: CASETGLEGTQYF. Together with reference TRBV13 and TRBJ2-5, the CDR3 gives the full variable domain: AAGVIQSPRHLIKEKRETATLKCYPIPRHDTVYWYQQGPGQDPQFLISFYEKMQSDKGSIPDRFSAQQFSDYHSELNMSSLELGDSALYFCASETGLEGTQYFGPGTRLLVL.

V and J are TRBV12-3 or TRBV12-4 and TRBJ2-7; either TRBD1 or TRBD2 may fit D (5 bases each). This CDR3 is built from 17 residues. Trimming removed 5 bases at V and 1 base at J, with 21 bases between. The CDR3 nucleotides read TGTGCCAGCAGTGTGGGGCCAGAGGGCGCGACTTCCTACGAGCAGTACTTC. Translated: CASSVGPEGATSYEQYF.

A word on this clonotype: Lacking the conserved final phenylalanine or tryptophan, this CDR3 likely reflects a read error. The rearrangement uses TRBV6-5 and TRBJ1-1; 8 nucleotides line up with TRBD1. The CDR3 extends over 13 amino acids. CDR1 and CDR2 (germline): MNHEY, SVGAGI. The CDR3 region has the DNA TGTGCAAGCAGGATACAGGGGGACTCTGAAGCTTTCTCT. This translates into CASRIQGDSEAFS.

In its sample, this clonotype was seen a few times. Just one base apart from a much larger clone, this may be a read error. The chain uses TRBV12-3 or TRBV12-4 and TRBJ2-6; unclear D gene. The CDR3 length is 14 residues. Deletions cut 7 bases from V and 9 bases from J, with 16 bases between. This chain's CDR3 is CASIANRLHNVLTF. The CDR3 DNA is TGTGCCAGCATCGCCAACAGACTCCACAACGTCCTGACTTTC.

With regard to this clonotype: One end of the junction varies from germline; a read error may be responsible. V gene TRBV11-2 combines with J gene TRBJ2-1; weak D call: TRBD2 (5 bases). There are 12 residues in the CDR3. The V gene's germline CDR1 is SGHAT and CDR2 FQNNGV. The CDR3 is CATSPDYHEQFF. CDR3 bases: TGTGCCACCAGTCCAGACTACCATGAGCAGTTCTTC.

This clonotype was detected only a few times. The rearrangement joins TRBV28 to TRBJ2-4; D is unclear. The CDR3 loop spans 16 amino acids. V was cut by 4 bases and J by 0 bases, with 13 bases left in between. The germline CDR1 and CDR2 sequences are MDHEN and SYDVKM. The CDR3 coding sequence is TGTGCCAGCAGTTCAAAGACACTGATAGCCAAAAACATTCAGTACTTC. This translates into CASSSKTLIAKNIQYF. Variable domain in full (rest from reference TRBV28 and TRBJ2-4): DVKVTQSSRYLVKRTGEKVFLECVQDMDHENMFWYRQDPGLGLRLIYFSYDVKMKEKGDIPEGYSVSREKKERFSLILESASTNQTSMYLCASSSKTLIAKNIQYFGAGTRLSVL.

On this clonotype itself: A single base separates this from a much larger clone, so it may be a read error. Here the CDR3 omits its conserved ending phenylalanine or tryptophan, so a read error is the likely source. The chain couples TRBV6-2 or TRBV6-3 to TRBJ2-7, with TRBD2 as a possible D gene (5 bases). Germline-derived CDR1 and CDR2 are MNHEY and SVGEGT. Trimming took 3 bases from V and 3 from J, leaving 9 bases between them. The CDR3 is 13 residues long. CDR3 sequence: CASSYMSGYEQYL. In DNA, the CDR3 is TGTGCCAGCAGTTATATGAGCGGCTACGAGCAGTACCTC.

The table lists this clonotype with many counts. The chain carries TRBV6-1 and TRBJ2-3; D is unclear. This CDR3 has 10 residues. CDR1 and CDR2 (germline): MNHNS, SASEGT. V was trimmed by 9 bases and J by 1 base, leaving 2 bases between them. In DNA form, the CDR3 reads TGTGCCAGATGCACAGATACGCAGTATTTT. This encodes CARCTDTQYF.

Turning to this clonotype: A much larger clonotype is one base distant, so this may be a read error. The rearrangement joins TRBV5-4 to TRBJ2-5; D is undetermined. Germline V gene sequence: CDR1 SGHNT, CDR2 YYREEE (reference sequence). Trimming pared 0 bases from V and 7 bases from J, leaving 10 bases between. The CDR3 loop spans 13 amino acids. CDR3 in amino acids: CASSLDWEGTQYF. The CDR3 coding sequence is TGTGCCAGCAGCTTGGACTGGGAAGGGACCCAGTACTTC.